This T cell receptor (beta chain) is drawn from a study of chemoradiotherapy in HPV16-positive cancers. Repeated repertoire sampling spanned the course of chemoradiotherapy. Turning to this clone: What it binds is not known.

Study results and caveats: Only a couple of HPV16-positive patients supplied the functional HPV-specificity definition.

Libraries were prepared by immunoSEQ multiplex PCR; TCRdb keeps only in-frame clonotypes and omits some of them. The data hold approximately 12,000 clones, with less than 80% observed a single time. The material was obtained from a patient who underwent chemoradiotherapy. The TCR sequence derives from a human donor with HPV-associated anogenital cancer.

CDR3 in DNA: TGTGCCGCCCTAGAACAGGGCCGCACAGATACGCAGTATTTT. Translation: CAALEQGRTDTQYF. This chain links TRBV5-4 with TRBJ2-3, with D possibly being TRBD1 (6 bases). Trimming cost V 10 bases and J 1 base, with 16 bases left between them. Looked up from germline, CDR1 is SGHNT and CDR2 is YYREEE (reference sequence). The CDR3 has 14 amino acids.